This entry lists 10 T cell receptor beta chains sequenced from one sample in a study of T cells in Graves' hyperthyroidism and ophthalmopathy. Amplification targeted TCR beta CDR3 regions from RNA transcripts. The HTBI primer set drove a first-round RT-PCR of the TCR CDR3. Using its own MiXCR run on the multiplex PCR reads, TCRdb lists one record per CDR3 protein. Of approximately 700,000 distinct CDR3 sequences detected, over 15% appear once; the ten largest clones hold roughly 8%. The sequencing input was blood. The receptors were gathered from a man aged 18 to 30 with Graves' hyperthyroidism.

This sequence joins TRBV15 and TRBJ2-5, with D unclear. The CDR3 extends over 12 amino acids. From germline, CDR1 is LNHNV and CDR2 YYDKDF (reference sequence). V lost 8 bases, J lost 5 bases, and 12 bases lay in between. CDR3: CATGSPRETQYF. In nucleotides, the CDR3 is TGTGCCACCGGAAGCCCTCGGGAGACCCAGTACTTC.

This clonotype has only a few counts. The V gene is TRBV12-3 or TRBV12-4, the J gene TRBJ2-1, with a possible D match to TRBD2 (5 bases). V was trimmed by 5 bases and J by 7 bases, leaving 9 bases between them. The CDR3 is 12 residues long. CDR3 in DNA: TGTGCCAGCAGTCCTGGGGAGAATGAGCAGTTCTTC. Protein product: CASSPGENEQFF.

This chain links TRBV5-1 with TRBJ1-2; a possible D gene is TRBD1 (6 bases). The CDR3 totals 13 residues. CDR1 SGHRS and CDR2 YFSETQ come from the germline V gene. Trimming removed 3 bases at V and 7 bases at J, with 13 bases between. The CDR3 loop is CASSYRTAGGYTF. Written as DNA, the CDR3 is TGCGCCAGCAGCTATCGGACAGCTGGTGGCTACACCTTC.

The chain links TRBV24-1 to TRBJ2-5; 7 nucleotides agree with TRBD1. Losses at the gene ends were 3 bases for V and 2 bases for J; bases not matched to a gene: 5. CDR1 and CDR2 (germline): KGHDR, SFDVKD. CDR3 length: 15 residues. This CDR3 reads CATSDRDSQQETQYF. In DNA, the CDR3 is TGTGCCACCAGTGATCGGGACAGTCAACAAGAGACCCAGTACTTC.

This clonotype was counted ten times or more. The V and J genes are TRBV20-1 and TRBJ2-5; 11 bases line up with TRBD2. The junction had 10 bases not matched to a gene; V was cut back by 1 base and J by 6 bases. Germline V gene lookup returns CDR1 DFQATT and CDR2 SNEGSKA (reference sequence). This CDR3 has 16 amino acids. The CDR3 region is CSARGTSGLWVQTQYF. For the CDR3, the DNA is TGCAGTGCTAGAGGGACTAGCGGGCTGTGGGTACAGACCCAGTACTTC.

The chain carries TRBV5-1 and TRBJ2-3; D gene ambiguous. Trimming cost V 4 bases and J 5 bases, with 20 bases left between them. The CDR3 runs to 16 residues. From germline, CDR1 is SGHRS and CDR2 YFSETQ. CDR3 bases: TGCGCCAGCAGCGTAACTATCGCGTCGGGCGGAGATACGCAGTATTTT. Translating it yields CASSVTIASGGDTQYF.

This clonotype has at least ten counts. The chain employs TRBV7-8 and TRBJ2-4, with D possibly being TRBD1 (6 bases). Germline values: CDR1 SGHVS, CDR2 FQNEAQ. The CDR3 extends over 14 amino acids. With 5 bases removed from V and 4 bases from J, the gap between germline ends came to 12 bases. The CDR3 DNA sequence: TGTGCCAGCAGCGTCGACAGGTGGAAAAACATTCAGTACTTC. Encoded protein: CASSVDRWKNIQYF.

This clonotype occurred a few times. This chain joins TRBV7-2 and TRBJ2-3, with 7 nucleotides matching TRBD2. Germline values: CDR1 SGHTA, CDR2 FQGNSA. CDR3 length: 13 residues. The J segment lost 3 bases and the V segment lost 7 bases, leaving 4 bases of the junction unmatched. CDR3 sequence: CASIREDTDTQYF. The DNA of the CDR3 is TGTGCCAGCATACGGGAGGATACAGATACGCAGTATTTT.

This clonotype has just a few counts. The J gene is TRBJ2-2, the V gene TRBV5-1; 12 bases are shared with TRBD2. After removal of 3 bases from V and 4 bases from J, the junction contained 10 bases not matched to a gene. CDR1 and CDR2 (germline): SGHRS, YFSETQ. The CDR3 consists of 18 residues. The CDR3 bases are TGCGCCAGCAGCTGGGTCTCACTAGCGGGAGGAGGCACCGGGGAGCTGTTTTTT. It specifies CASSWVSLAGGGTGELFF.

This clonotype was detected many times. At one boundary the junction diverges from the germline segment, which might be a read error. The chain has TRBV2 and TRBJ1-5, with TRBD1 identical over 7 bases. The V gene's germline CDR1 is SNHLY and CDR2 FYNNEI. This CDR3 region has 15 residues. CDR3 sequence (DNA): TGTGCCAGCAGGGAAGGGGGCTTTAGCAATCAGCCCCAGCATTTT. Protein product: CASREGGFSNQPQHF.